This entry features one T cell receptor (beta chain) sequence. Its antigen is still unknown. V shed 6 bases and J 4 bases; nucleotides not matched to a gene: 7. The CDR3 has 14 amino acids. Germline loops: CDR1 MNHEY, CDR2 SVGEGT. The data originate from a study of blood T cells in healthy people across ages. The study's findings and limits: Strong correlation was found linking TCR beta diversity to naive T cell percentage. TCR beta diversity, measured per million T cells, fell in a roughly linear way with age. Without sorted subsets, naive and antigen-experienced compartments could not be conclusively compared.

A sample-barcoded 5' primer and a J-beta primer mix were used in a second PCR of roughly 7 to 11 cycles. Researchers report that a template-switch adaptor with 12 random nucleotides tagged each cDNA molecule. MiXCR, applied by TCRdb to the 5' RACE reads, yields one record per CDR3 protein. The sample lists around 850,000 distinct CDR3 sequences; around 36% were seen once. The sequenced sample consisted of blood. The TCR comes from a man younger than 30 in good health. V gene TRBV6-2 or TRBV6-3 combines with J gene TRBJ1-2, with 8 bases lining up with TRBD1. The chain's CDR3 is CASRPGGPTYGYTF. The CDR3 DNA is TGTGCCAGCAGACCAGGGGGCCCCACCTATGGCTACACCTTC.